This T cell receptor beta chain derives from a study of T-cell memory formation after mild COVID-19. Looked up from germline, CDR1 is KGHDR and CDR2 is SFDVKD. CDR3 length: 14 amino acids. The V segment lost 7 bases and the J segment 8 bases; nucleotides outside the gene matches: 8. One entry per CDR3 protein results from TCRdb running MiXCR on the 5' RACE reads. Seen here are approximately 180,000 distinct CDR3 sequences, under 20% observed once, and the top ten hold under 2.5%. This clonotype was recorded at least ten times. The J gene is TRBJ2-4, the V gene TRBV24-1; 9 bases map to TRBD1. The origin of this receptor is an adult woman who had mild COVID-19 (a few samples of this study predate the infection). Cell type and time point are not known. The sample taken for sequencing was PBMCs or a T cell subset sorted from them (not recorded which). CDR3 nucleotides: TGTGCCACCAGCGGGGGACAGGGTCTAGACATTCAGTACTTC. Translating gives CATSGGQGLDIQYF.